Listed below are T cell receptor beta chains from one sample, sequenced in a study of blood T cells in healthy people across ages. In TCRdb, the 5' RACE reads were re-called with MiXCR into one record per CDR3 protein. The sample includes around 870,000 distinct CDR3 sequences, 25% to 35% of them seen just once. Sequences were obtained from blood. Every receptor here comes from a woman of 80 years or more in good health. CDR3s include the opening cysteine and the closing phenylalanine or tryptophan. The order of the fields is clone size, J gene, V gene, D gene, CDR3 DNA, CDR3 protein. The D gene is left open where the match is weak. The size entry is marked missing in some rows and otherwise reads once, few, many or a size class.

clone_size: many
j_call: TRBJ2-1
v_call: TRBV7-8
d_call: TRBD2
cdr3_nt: TGTGCCAGCAGCCAACTAGCGATTGAGCAGTTCTTC
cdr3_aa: CASSQLAIEQFF

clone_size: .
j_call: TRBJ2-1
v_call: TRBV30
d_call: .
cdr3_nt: TGTGCCTGGAAGGTAACCGGGGCCCTGGCCAATGAGCAGTTCTTC
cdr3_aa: CAWKVTGALANEQFF

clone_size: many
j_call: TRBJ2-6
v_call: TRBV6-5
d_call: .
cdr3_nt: TGTGCCAGCTCAACAGGGTCCTCTGGGGCCAACGTCCTGACTTTC
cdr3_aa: CASSTGSSGANVLTF

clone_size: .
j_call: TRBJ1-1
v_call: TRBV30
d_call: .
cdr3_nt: TGTGCCTGGACCGTTACAGGGAGGGGTGAAGCTTTCTTT
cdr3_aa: CAWTVTGRGEAFF

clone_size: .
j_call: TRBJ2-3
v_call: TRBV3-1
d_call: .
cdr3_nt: TGTGCCAGCAGCCCCGGAGGGGCCTACACAGATACGCAGTATTTT
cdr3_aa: CASSPGGAYTDTQYF

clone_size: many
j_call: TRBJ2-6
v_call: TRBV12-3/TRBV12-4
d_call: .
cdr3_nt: TGTGCCAGCAGTCCCCCTACAGGGCGCTCTGGGGCCAACGTCCTGACTTTC
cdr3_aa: CASSPPTGRSGANVLTF

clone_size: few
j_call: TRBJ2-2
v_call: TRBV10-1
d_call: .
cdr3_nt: TGCGCCAGCAGTGACCCTAACGCCGGGGAGCTGTTTTTT
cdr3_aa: CASSDPNAGELFF

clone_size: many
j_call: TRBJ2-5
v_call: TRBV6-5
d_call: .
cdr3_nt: TGTGCCAGCAGTTACTCGAGTACTGGAAGGGTCGAGACCCAGTACTTC
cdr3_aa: CASSYSSTGRVETQYF

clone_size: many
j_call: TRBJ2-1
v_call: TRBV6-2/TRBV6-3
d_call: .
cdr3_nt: TGTGCCAGCAAGTTTACAGGATCATACAATGAGCAGTTCTTC
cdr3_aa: CASKFTGSYNEQFF

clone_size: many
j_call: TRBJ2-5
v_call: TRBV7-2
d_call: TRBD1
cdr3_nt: TGTGCCAGCAGATCAGGAGGGTCAGGGGGCTTAATAAAGACCCAGTACTTC
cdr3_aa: CASRSGGSGGLIKTQYF

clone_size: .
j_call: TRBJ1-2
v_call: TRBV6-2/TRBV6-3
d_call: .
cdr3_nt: TGTGCCGGCAGGTACCCGGGACTTTCGACTGGCTACACCTTC
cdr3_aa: CAGRYPGLSTGYTF

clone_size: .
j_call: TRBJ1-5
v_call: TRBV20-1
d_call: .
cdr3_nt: TGCAGTGCTAGGTCTTCGGGGGATCAGCCCCAGCATTTT
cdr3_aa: CSARSSGDQPQHF

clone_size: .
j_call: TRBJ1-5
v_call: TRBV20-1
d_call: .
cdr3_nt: TGCAGTGCTAGAGATCCCCGCAGGGTCAATCAGCCCCAGCATTTT
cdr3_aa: CSARDPRRVNQPQHF

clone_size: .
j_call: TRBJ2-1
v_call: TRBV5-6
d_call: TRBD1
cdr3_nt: TGTGCCAGCAGCTCGACCACCGGGACAGCGAGCAATGAGCAGTTCTTC
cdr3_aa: CASSSTTGTASNEQFF

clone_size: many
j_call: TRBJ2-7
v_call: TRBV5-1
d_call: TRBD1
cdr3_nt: TGCGCCAGCAGCATATACCGGGGACAGGGCAACGAGCAGTACTTC
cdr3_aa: CASSIYRGQGNEQYF

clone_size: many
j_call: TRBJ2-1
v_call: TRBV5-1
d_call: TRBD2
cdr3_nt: TGCGCCAGCAGCTTGGGGACTAGCGGGGGGCCTTCCTACAATGAGCAGTTCTTC
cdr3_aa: CASSLGTSGGPSYNEQFF

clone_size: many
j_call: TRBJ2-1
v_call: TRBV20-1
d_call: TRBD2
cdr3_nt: TGCAGTGCAGGGACTACCTCCTACAATGAGCAGTTCTTC
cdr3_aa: CSAGTTSYNEQFF

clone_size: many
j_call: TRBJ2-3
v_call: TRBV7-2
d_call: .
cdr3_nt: TGTGCCAGCAGCCATCGGCGTTCTAGCACAGATACGCAGTATTTT
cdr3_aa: CASSHRRSSTDTQYF

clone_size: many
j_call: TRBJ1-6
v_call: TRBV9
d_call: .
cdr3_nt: TGTGCCAGCAGCGTCCAGGATAGCTTTAATTCACCCCTCCACTTT
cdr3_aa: CASSVQDSFNSPLHF

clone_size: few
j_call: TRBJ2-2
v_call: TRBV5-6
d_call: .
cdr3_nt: TGTGCCAGCAGCTTTGACTTCCTAGGCGGGGAGCTGTTTTTT
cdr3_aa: CASSFDFLGGELFF

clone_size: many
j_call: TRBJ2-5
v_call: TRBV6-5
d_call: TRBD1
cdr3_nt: TGTGCCAGCAGTTACTCGACAGGGGAGGAAGAGACCCAGTACTTC
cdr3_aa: CASSYSTGEEETQYF

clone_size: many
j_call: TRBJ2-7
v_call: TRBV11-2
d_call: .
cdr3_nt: TGTGCCAGCAGCTCTGCTAGAGCCCTTAAATACGAGCAGTACTTC
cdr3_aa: CASSSARALKYEQYF

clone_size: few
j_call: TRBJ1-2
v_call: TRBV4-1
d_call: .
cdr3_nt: TGCGCCAGCAGCCAAGAGGGACCCCTGAGGAACTATGGCTACACCTTC
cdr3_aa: CASSQEGPLRNYGYTF

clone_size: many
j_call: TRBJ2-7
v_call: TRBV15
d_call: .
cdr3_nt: TGTGCCACCAGCAGATACGGGACGGACCTATACGAGCAGTACTTC
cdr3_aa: CATSRYGTDLYEQYF

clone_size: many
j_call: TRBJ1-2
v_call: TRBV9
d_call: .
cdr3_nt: TGTGCCAGCAGCGCGCCAGGCTATGGCTACACCTTC
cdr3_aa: CASSAPGYGYTF

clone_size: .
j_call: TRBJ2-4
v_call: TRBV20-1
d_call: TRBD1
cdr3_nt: TGCAGTGCTAGAGAGCAGGGGGCGGGATACATTCAGTACTTC
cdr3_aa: CSAREQGAGYIQYF

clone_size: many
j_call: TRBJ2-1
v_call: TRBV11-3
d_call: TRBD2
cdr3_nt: TGTGCCAGCAGCTTAGATCCAGCGGGGGGGCCCAATGAGCAGTTCTTC
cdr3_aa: CASSLDPAGGPNEQFF

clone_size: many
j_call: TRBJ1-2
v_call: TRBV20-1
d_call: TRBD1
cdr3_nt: TGCAGTGCGCCCACAGGGGTTGGCTACACCTTC
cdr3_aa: CSAPTGVGYTF

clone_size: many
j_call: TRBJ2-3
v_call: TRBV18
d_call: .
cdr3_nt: TGTGCCAGCTCACCTCGAACCGTTGGCACAGATACGCAGTATTTT
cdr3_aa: CASSPRTVGTDTQYF

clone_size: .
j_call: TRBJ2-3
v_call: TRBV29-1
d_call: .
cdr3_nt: TGCAGCGTTGATAACTGGGGGCAGTTTCCAGATACGCAGTATTTT
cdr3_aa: CSVDNWGQFPDTQYF

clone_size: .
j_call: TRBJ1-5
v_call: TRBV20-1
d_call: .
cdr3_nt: TGCAGTGCCGTGAGGGAATTCAATCAGCCCCAGCATTTT
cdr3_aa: CSAVREFNQPQHF

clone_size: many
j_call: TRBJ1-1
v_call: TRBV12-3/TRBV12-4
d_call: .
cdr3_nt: TGTGCCAGCAGTTTCCCCGCATGGGAGGAAGCTTTCTTT
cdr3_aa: CASSFPAWEEAFF